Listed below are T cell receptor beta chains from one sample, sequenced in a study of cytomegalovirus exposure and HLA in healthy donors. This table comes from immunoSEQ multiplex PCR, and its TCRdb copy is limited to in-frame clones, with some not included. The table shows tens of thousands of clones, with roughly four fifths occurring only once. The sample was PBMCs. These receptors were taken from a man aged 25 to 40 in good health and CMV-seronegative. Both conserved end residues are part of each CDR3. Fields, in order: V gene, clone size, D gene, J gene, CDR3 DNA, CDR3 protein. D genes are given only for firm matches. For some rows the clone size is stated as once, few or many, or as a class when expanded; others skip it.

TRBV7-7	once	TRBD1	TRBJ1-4	TGTGCCAGCAGCTTGGGACAGGGGAGTGAGGAACTGTTTTTT	CASSLGQGSEELFF
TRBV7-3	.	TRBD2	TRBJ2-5	TGTGCCAGCAGCCTTAGCGGGAGGGGAGAGACCCAGTACTTC	CASSLSGRGETQYF
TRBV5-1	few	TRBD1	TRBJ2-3	TGCGCCAGCAGCTCGAGGGACAGGGACACAGATACGCAGTATTTT	CASSSRDRDTDTQYF
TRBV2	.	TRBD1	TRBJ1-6	TGTGCCAGCAGTGAAGGGGGACAGGGTCGCTCACCCCTCCACTTT	CASSEGGQGRSPLHF
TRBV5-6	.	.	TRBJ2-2	TGTGCCAGCAGCTCGGGCACCGGGGAGCTGTTTTTT	CASSSGTGELFF
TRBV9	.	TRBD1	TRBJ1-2	TGTGCCAGCAGCGTACTCCCCCGAGGACAGGGGGTCTCCTATGGCTACACCTTC	CASSVLPRGQGVSYGYTF
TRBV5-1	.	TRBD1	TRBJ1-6	TGCGCCAGCAGCCTAAGATACCGGGACAGGGCCTCCTCCTATAATTCACCCCTCCACTTT	CASSLRYRDRASSYNSPLHF
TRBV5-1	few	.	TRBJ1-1	TGCGCCAGCAGCAGTCAGGGAGGGAACACTGAAGCTTTCTTT	CASSSQGGNTEAFF
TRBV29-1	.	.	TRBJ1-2	TGCAGCGTTGTGGACTCTGGCTACAATGGCTACACCTTC	CSVVDSGYNGYTF
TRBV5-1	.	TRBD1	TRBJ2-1	TGCGCCAGCAGCTTGGTGGGACAGGGCGATGAGCAGTTCTTC	CASSLVGQGDEQFF
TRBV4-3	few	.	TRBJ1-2	TGCGCCAGCAGCCTTCAGGTTGGGGACACCCCTAACTATGGCTACACCTTC	CASSLQVGDTPNYGYTF
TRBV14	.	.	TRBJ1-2	TGTGCCAGCAGACCCACAGGGCTTGGCTATGGCTACACCTTC	CASRPTGLGYGYTF
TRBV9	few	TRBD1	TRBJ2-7	TGTGCCAGCAGCCCGGACAGGGGAGACGAGCAGTACTTC	CASSPDRGDEQYF
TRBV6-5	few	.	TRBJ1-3	TGTGCCAGCAGTTACTGGGGGGGCAGCTCTGGAAACACCATATATTTT	CASSYWGGSSGNTIYF
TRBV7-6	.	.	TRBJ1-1	TGTGCCAGCAGCTTTCTAACAGGGATAGAGACTGAAGCTTTCTTT	CASSFLTGIETEAFF
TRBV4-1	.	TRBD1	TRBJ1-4	TGCGCCAGCAGCCAAGCCTTACAGGGGGCAGGAAAACTGTTTTTT	CASSQALQGAGKLFF
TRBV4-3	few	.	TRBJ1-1	TGCGCCAGCAGCCCTCCGGGACAAACTCGTTCCTATGAAGCTTTCTTT	CASSPPGQTRSYEAFF
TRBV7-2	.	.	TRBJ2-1	TGTGCCAGCAGCTTAGAAGCGGCCCTATACAATGAGCAGTTCTTC	CASSLEAALYNEQFF
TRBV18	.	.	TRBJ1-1	TGTGCCAGCTCACTCAGACAGGCGCTGAACACTGAAGCTTTCTTT	CASSLRQALNTEAFF
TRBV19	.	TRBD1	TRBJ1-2	TGTGCCAGTAGCGCGACAGGGGCGGATGGCTACACCTTC	CASSATGADGYTF
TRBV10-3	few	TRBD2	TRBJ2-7	TGTGCCATCACGGGCGGGGGGGCCGGGGACGAGCAGTACTTC	CAITGGGAGDEQYF
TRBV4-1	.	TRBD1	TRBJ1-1	TGCGCCAGCAGCCAGACAGGGGGTAAATTGTACACTGAAGCTTTCTTT	CASSQTGGKLYTEAFF
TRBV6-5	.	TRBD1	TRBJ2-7	TGTGCCAGCAGTTCGAATAACAAGGGGGCCCCCTACGAGCAGTACTTC	CASSSNNKGAPYEQYF
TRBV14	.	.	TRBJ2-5	TGTGCCAGCAGCCAAGATACAGCAGAGACCCAGTACTTC	CASSQDTAETQYF
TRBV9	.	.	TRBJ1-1	TGTGCCAGCAGCGCCCCCGATAGCGGGGGCGCAACTGAAGCTTTCTTT	CASSAPDSGGATEAFF
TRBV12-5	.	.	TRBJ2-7	TGTGCTAGTGGTTGGGGACTCGCCGAGCAGTACTTC	CASGWGLAEQYF
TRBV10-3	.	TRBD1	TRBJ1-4	TGTGCCATCAGTGACGGGACAGGGGGAAATGAAAAACTGTTTTTT	CAISDGTGGNEKLFF
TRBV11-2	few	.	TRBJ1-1	TGTGCCAGCAGCTTAGACAGGGAAAACACTGAAGCTTTCTTT	CASSLDRENTEAFF
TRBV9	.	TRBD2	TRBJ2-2	TGTGCCAGCAGCGTGAGCGGGGGGGCTAACGGGGAGCTGTTTTTT	CASSVSGGANGELFF
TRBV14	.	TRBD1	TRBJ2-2	TGTGCCAGCAGCCGACAGGGGGCCGGAGCCACCGGGGAGCTGTTTTTT	CASSRQGAGATGELFF
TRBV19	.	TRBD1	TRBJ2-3	TGTGCCAGTAGTATCCGGGACAGGGGCGTTCCTACTAGCACAGATACGCAGTATTTT	CASSIRDRGVPTSTDTQYF
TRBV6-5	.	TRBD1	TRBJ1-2	TGTGCCAGCAGTTACTTCAGGACAGGGGTCTATGGCTACACCTTC	CASSYFRTGVYGYTF
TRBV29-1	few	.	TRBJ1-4	TGCAGCGTTGAAGACTGGGGGGTGTCAAATGAAAAACTGTTTTTT	CSVEDWGVSNEKLFF
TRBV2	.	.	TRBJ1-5	TGTGCCAGCAGTGAAGGAGGGTGGGGTAATGGCCAGCCCCAGCATTTT	CASSEGGWGNGQPQHF
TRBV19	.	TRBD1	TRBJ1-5	TGTGCCAGTAGTTACGACAGGGGAGGGAATCAGCCCCAGCATTTT	CASSYDRGGNQPQHF
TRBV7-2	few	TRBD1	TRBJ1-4	TGTGCCAGCAGCCCTAGGACAGGAACTAATGAAAAACTGTTTTTT	CASSPRTGTNEKLFF
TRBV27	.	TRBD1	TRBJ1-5	TGTGCCAGCAGTGAAGGGACAGGGGGCAATCAGCCCCAGCATTTT	CASSEGTGGNQPQHF
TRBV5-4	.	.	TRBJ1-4	TGTGCCAGCAGCTTGACTGGTTTGGGAGTATTAGGTCTTAGTGAAAAACTGTTTTTT	CASSLTGLGVLGLSEKLFF
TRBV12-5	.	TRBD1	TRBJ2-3	TGTGCTAGTGGTCCGGACAGGGGGCTTAAGACAGATACGCAGTATTTT	CASGPDRGLKTDTQYF
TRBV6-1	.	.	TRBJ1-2	TGTGCCAGCAGTGAAGCGCGATCAGTATCCCTAGCCTCGGACTATGGCTACACCTTC	CASSEARSVSLASDYGYTF
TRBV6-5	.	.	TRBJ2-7	TGTGCCAGCAGTTACTCCCCGACTCCCTACGAGCAGTACTTC	CASSYSPTPYEQYF
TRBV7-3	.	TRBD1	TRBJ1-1	TGTGCCAGCAGCATCGGGACAGGGAGCACTGAAGCTTTCTTT	CASSIGTGSTEAFF
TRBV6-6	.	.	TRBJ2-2	TGTGCCAGCAGTTACCTCGGGGGAGCTCGGGAGCTGTTTTTT	CASSYLGGARELFF
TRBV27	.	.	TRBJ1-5	TGTGCCAGCTCCGGCGGGGCTGGTAGCAATCAGCCCCAGCATTTT	CASSGGAGSNQPQHF
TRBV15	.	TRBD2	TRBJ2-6	TGTGCCACCAGCAGTCGACTAGCGGGAGGTTCTGGGGCCAACGTCCTGACTTTC	CATSSRLAGGSGANVLTF
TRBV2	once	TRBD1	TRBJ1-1	TGTGCCAGCATCGTGACAGGGGGCATTACTGAAGCTTTCTTT	CASIVTGGITEAFF
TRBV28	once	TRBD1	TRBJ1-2	TGTGCCAGCAGTACCCGAACTACAGGGGTTCGCTATGGCTACACCTTC	CASSTRTTGVRYGYTF
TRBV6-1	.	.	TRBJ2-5	TGTGCCAGCAGAAGGGGAACAGTCGGAGAGACCCAGTACTTC	CASRRGTVGETQYF
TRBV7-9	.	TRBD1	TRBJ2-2	TGTGCCAGCAGCTTAGTAGTCTACAGGGGGTCGAACACCGGGGAGCTGTTTTTT	CASSLVVYRGSNTGELFF
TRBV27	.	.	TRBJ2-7	TGTGCCAGCAGTTTAACGGTGATGAACGAGCAGTACTTC	CASSLTVMNEQYF
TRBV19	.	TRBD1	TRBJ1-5	TGTGCCAGTACCGACAGGGTTAGGAGCAATCAGCCCCAGCATTTT	CASTDRVRSNQPQHF
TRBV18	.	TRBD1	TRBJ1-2	TGTGCCAGCTCCCAAAATACAGGGGAACACTATGGCTACACCTTC	CASSQNTGEHYGYTF
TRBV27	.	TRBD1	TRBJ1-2	TGTGCCAGCAGTTTATTAGGACAGGGTAATGGCTACACCTTC	CASSLLGQGNGYTF